The 29 T cell receptor beta chains below come from one sample, sequenced in a study of T-cell reconstitution after alpha-beta-depleted transplantation in children. A TCRbeta library incorporating unique molecular identifiers was prepared. TCRdb itself ran the PCR reads through MiXCR, one entry per CDR3 protein. Of 130,000 to 150,000 distinct CDR3 sequences detected, about 9% appear once; the ten largest clones hold 18%. The sequences come from PBMCs, mostly from graft donor cells, collected 180 days after TCRalphabeta/CD19-depleted stem cell transplant. The receptor source for this set is a female patient aged 2-10 years who had a stem cell transplant for congenital amegakaryocytic thrombocytopenia, so the T cells may come from the graft donor.

The table lists this clonotype with many counts. The chain is built from TRBV2 and TRBJ2-1; D is possibly TRBD1 or TRBD2 (5 bases each). Trimming took 3 bases from V and 6 from J, leaving 12 bases between them. This CDR3 has 14 residues. Germline V gene data show CDR1 as SNHLY and CDR2 as FYNNEI. CDR3 residues: CASSDRAGTNEQFF. The CDR3, as DNA: TGTGCCAGCAGTGATAGGGCAGGGACCAATGAGCAGTTCTTC.

The chain joins TRBV3-1 to TRBJ2-2, with 12 bases matching TRBD2. Per germline, CDR1 LGHDT and CDR2 YNNKEL (reference sequence). Trimming took 2 bases from V and 2 from J; bases not matched to a gene: 3. The CDR3 is 17 residues long. DNA for the CDR3: TGTGCCAGCAGCCAAACTAGCGGGGGGATAAACACCGGGGAGCTGTTTTTT. Translation gives CASSQTSGGINTGELFF.

This clonotype was found a few times. J is TRBJ1-1 and V is TRBV20-1; D remains unclear. This CDR3 has 13 residues. In germline, CDR1 is DFQATT, CDR2 SNEGSKA (reference sequence). The V and J ends lost 3 bases and 3 bases respectively, with 11 bases between them. CDR3: CSARTIRDTEAFF. The CDR3 DNA sequence: TGCAGTGCTAGGACCATTCGGGACACTGAAGCTTTCTTT.

This clonotype was detected many times. The chain joins TRBV20-1 to TRBJ1-5; no clear D. Germline CDR1 and CDR2: DFQATT and SNEGSKA (reference sequence). V lost 5 bases and J 3 bases, leaving 14 bases between the germline ends. The CDR3 is 14 residues long. The CDR3 sequence: CSASPDGPNQPQHF. The CDR3 DNA is TGCAGTGCTTCCCCGGACGGACCCAATCAGCCCCAGCATTTT.

There are many counts of this clonotype. J is TRBJ2-7 and V is TRBV12-3 or TRBV12-4; the D gene is possibly TRBD1 (6 bases). The CDR3 is 15 amino acids. V was shortened by 6 bases and J by 0 bases, with 15 bases between the two germline ends. This CDR3 is CASSLGTGSSYEQYF. As DNA, the CDR3 is TGTGCCAGCAGCTTGGGTACAGGGAGCTCCTACGAGCAGTACTTC.

On this clonotype: This may come from a read error, since a much larger clone is one base off. V usage is TRBV5-6 and J usage is TRBJ1-1; no clear D. The V and J ends lost 5 bases and 11 bases respectively, with 19 bases between them. This CDR3 comprises 13 residues. The germline V gene has CDR1 SGHDT and CDR2 YYEEEE. In nucleotides, the CDR3 is TGTGCCAGCAGTCTATACGGTGCACAGAGGGCTTTCTTT. It encodes CASSLYGAQRAFF.

The chain carries TRBV7-2 and TRBJ2-7, with 7 bases that match TRBD2. Germline CDR1 and CDR2: SGHTA and FQGNSA. V dropped 3 bases and J dropped 2; count of bases not matched to a gene: 4. The CDR3 totals 14 residues. The CDR3 DNA sequence: TGTGCCAGCAGCTTCGGGGGGACTCCCTACGAGCAGTACTTC. Protein: CASSFGGTPYEQYF. Full variable domain (missing parts from reference TRBV7-2 and TRBJ2-7): GAGVSQSPSNKVTEKGKDVELRCDPISGHTALYWYRQSLGQGLEFLIYFQGNSAPDKSGLPSDRFSAERTGGSVSTLTIQRTQQEDSAVYLCASSFGGTPYEQYFGPGTRLTVT.

This clonotype was counted at least ten times. The chain recombines TRBV5-1 with TRBJ2-7; no firm D call. This CDR3 is built from 15 residues. CDR1 is SGHRS, CDR2 YFSETQ, per germline. Trimming left V 4 bases short and J 0 bases short, with 14 bases between. CDR3 DNA: TGCGCCAGCAGCACCGCCGGCCTTTCCTCCTACGAGCAGTACTTC. Translation: CASSTAGLSSYEQYF.

This clonotype showed up just a few times. This rearrangement joins TRBV18 to TRBJ2-5; D remains unclear. Looked up from germline, CDR1 is KGHSH and CDR2 is LQKENI. The CDR3 totals 14 residues. V was shortened by 0 bases and J by 0 bases, with 5 bases between the two germline ends. The CDR3 DNA sequence: TGTGCCAGCTCACCACCAAACAACCAAGAGACCCAGTACTTC. Translating it yields CASSPPNNQETQYF.

The table lists this clonotype with many counts. This rearrangement joins TRBV20-1 to TRBJ1-5, with 8 bases identical to TRBD1. Losses at the gene ends were 3 bases for V and 3 bases for J; bases not matched to a gene: 7. The germline gives CDR1 DFQATT, CDR2 SNEGSKA (reference sequence). The CDR3 covers 15 residues. CDR3 in DNA: TGCAGTGCTAGTGTGAGGACAGGGATCAATCAGCCCCAGCATTTT. It codes for CSASVRTGINQPQHF.

This clonotype showed up many times. This chain connects TRBV6-5 to TRBJ1-4; D unresolved. The CDR3 has 13 residues. Trimming shortened V by 5 bases and J by 7 bases, and 11 bases separated the two germline ends. CDR1 and CDR2 from the germline V gene are MNHEY and SVGAGI. This CDR3 reads CASSSSLGEKLFF. The CDR3 DNA is TGTGCCAGCAGTAGTTCCTTGGGTGAAAAACTGTTTTTT.

This clonotype occurred a few times. A read error is possible here, since a much larger clone lies one base away. CDR3 in amino acids: CASSEFPQGEEPQHF. The CDR3 region has the DNA TGTGCCAGCAGTGAATTCCCACAGGGCGAGGAGCCCCAGCATTTT. The chain carries TRBV6-1 and TRBJ1-5; possible D gene TRBD1, 6 bases. The length of the CDR3 is 15 residues. Per the germline V gene, CDR1 is MNHNS and CDR2 is SASEGT. V lost 2 bases, J lost 8 bases, and 16 bases lay in between.

This clonotype came up a few times. The rearrangement links TRBV2 to TRBJ1-6, with 9 bases lining up with TRBD1. This CDR3 is 14 amino acids long. V lost 6 bases to trimming and J lost 6 bases; unmatched junction nucleotides: 3. Germline V gene data show CDR1 as SNHLY and CDR2 as FYNNEI. DNA of the CDR3: TGTGCCAGCAGAAGGGACAGGGTTAATTCACCCCTCCACTTT. The encoded protein is CASRRDRVNSPLHF.

This clonotype was seen at least ten times. This chain links TRBV29-1 with TRBJ1-2; maybe TRBD1 (6 bases). This CDR3 is 9 amino acids long. Germline CDR1 SQVTM, CDR2 ANQGSEA. V was shortened by 4 bases and J by 9 bases, with 6 bases between the two germline ends. The CDR3 is CSVGDSYTF. As DNA, the CDR3 is TGCAGCGTTGGGGACAGCTACACCTTC.

This clonotype showed up many times. The chain links TRBV18 to TRBJ1-1; 10 bases are a match to TRBD1. Unmatched junction bases numbered 0, after V lost 1 base and J lost 1 base. The germline V gene encodes CDR1 KGHSH and CDR2 LQKENI. The CDR3 has 15 amino acids. CDR3 nucleotide sequence: TGTGCCAGCTCACCACGACAGGGGGCGAACACTGAAGCTTTCTTT. Translating gives CASSPRQGANTEAFF.

This clonotype was seen many times. The rearrangement links TRBV10-3 to TRBJ2-2; 8 bases line up with TRBD2. The CDR3 spans 16 residues. Germline lookup yields CDR1 ENHRY and CDR2 SYGVKD. V shed 0 bases, J shed 6 bases, and the junction held 6 bases outside the gene matches. The DNA of the CDR3 is TGTGCCATCAGTGAGTCCAGCGGGAGAGCGTCCGGGGAGCTGTTTTTT. It translates to CAISESSGRASGELFF.

This clonotype came up many times. The chain carries TRBV5-6 and TRBJ2-6; D unresolved. Germline-derived CDR1 and CDR2 are SGHDT and YYEEEE. V was cut by 4 bases and J by 0 bases, with 8 bases left in between. This CDR3 is 15 amino acids long. CDR3 bases: TGTGCCAGCAGCCCCGGTGGCTCTGGGGCCAACGTCCTGACTTTC. It codes for CASSPGGSGANVLTF.

This clonotype came up many times. The chain recombines TRBV7-2 with TRBJ2-7; no definite D call. Germline lookup yields CDR1 SGHTA and CDR2 FQGNSA. CDR3 length equals 16 residues. V dropped 1 base and J dropped 0 bases, with 13 bases sitting between them. CDR3 loop: CASSLVWDHSSYEQYF. DNA of the CDR3: TGTGCCAGCAGCTTAGTTTGGGATCATAGCTCCTACGAGCAGTACTTC.

The chain links TRBV4-3 to TRBJ1-4, with TRBD1 as a possible D gene (5 bases). Per germline, CDR1 LGHNA and CDR2 YSLEER. Trimming removed 2 bases from V and 5 bases from J, with 27 bases in between. The CDR3 is made up of 20 amino acids. The CDR3 reads CASSQSRWDYTVARNEKLFF. In DNA, the CDR3 is TGCGCCAGCAGCCAATCTCGTTGGGACTACACCGTTGCTAGGAATGAAAAACTGTTTTTT.

This clonotype was detected a few times. The rearrangement joins TRBV7-9 to TRBJ1-2; D might be TRBD1 (5 bases). Germline assignment: CDR1 SEHNR and CDR2 FQNEAQ (reference sequence). Trimming cost V 5 bases and J 5 bases, with 18 bases left between them. The CDR3 is 15 amino acids. CDR3 DNA: TGTGCCAGCAGCCACCCGGGACGGGAAATATATGGCTACACCTTC. It is translated as CASSHPGREIYGYTF. The whole variable domain, filled in from reference TRBV7-9 and TRBJ1-2, reads DTGVSQNPRHKITKRGQNVTFRCDPISEHNRLYWYRQTLGQGPEFLTYFQNEAQLEKSRLLSDRFSAERPKGSFSTLEIQRTEQGDSAMYLCASSHPGREIYGYTFGSGTRLTVV.

The J gene is TRBJ2-7, the V gene TRBV30; no reliable D call. CDR3 length equals 14 residues. The germline V and J ends were trimmed by 0 bases and 0 bases, with 9 bases remaining between them. CDR1 and CDR2 (germline): GTSNPN, SVGIG (reference sequence). CDR3 bases: TGTGCCTGGAGTGTAGGCGTTCACTCCTACGAGCAGTACTTC. Translated, it gives CAWSVGVHSYEQYF.

The sample holds many counts of this clonotype. The chain uses TRBV3-1 and TRBJ2-5; 8 bases line up with TRBD2. This CDR3 contains 15 residues. The V and J ends lost 2 bases and 1 base, in that order; junction bases with no gene match: 3. Germline assignment: CDR1 LGHDT and CDR2 YNNKEL (reference sequence). The DNA of the CDR3 is TGTGCCAGCAGCCAACCCGGGGGGGCCCAAGAGACCCAGTACTTC. Protein sequence: CASSQPGGAQETQYF.

The rearrangement links TRBV15 to TRBJ2-3; a weak D match, TRBD1 (6 bases). V lost 1 base and J 1 base, leaving 12 bases between the germline ends. The CDR3 is 16 residues long. CDR1 is LNHNV, CDR2 YYDKDF, per germline (reference sequence). CDR3 sequence: CATSRGQGWGTDTQYF. Written as DNA, the CDR3 is TGTGCCACCAGCAGAGGTCAGGGGTGGGGCACAGATACGCAGTATTTT.

This clonotype appeared a few times. This chain links TRBV12-3 or TRBV12-4 with TRBJ2-5; D is uncertain. The V end lost 3 bases, the J end lost 3 bases, and 11 bases lay between the germline ends. The CDR3 sequence is 14 residues long. CDR3 protein: CASSLFRTEETQYF. The CDR3 DNA sequence: TGTGCCAGCAGTTTGTTCAGAACAGAAGAGACCCAGTACTTC.

The chain recombines TRBV7-8 with TRBJ2-1; a possible D gene is TRBD1 (5 bases). This CDR3 spans 14 amino acids. Trimming stripped 4 bases from V and 6 bases from J, with 13 bases between. Germline V gene lookup returns CDR1 SGHVS and CDR2 FQNEAQ. The CDR3 nucleotides read TGTGCCAGCAGCTCTCGAGACAGTTCCAATGAGCAGTTCTTC. Protein sequence: CASSSRDSSNEQFF.

This clonotype was counted between two and nine times. The chain employs TRBV4-2 and TRBJ1-5, with unresolved D. V lost 4 bases and J 3 bases, leaving 13 bases between the germline ends. Germline CDR1 reads LGHNA; CDR2 reads YNFKEQ. This CDR3 has 15 amino acids. The CDR3 spells CASSPGRQNNQPQHF. CDR3 coding DNA: TGTGCCAGCAGCCCCGGGAGGCAGAACAATCAGCCCCAGCATTTT.

About this clonotype: This may stem from a read error, because a much larger clone lies one nucleotide away. The V and J genes are TRBV7-2 and TRBJ2-2; 10 bases are shared with TRBD2. This CDR3 spans 15 amino acids. The V gene's germline CDR1 is SGHTA and CDR2 FQGNSA. Trimming at V came to 5 bases and at J to 6 bases, leaving 6 bases not matched to a gene. The CDR3 protein is CASSQAGGRSGELFF. The DNA of the CDR3 is TGTGCCAGCAGCCAAGCGGGAGGGCGATCCGGGGAGCTGTTTTTT.

This clonotype has a handful of counts. The chain recombines TRBV3-1 with TRBJ2-1; D might be TRBD2 (5 bases). Trimming removed 0 bases at V and 4 bases at J, with 10 bases between. The germline CDR1 and CDR2 sequences are LGHDT and YNNKEL (reference sequence). CDR3 length equals 15 residues. CDR3 loop: CASSQDRRRYNEQFF. For the CDR3, the DNA is TGTGCCAGCAGCCAAGACAGGCGGAGGTACAATGAGCAGTTCTTC.

This clonotype was recorded at least ten times. The gene calls are TRBV5-1 and TRBJ2-3, with D possibly TRBD2 on 5 matching bases. Germline assignment: CDR1 SGHRS and CDR2 YFSETQ. With 2 bases removed from V and 0 bases from J, the gap between germline ends came to 10 bases. The CDR3 sequence is 15 residues long. In DNA form, the CDR3 reads TGCGCCAGCAGCTTTGGTCGGGATAGCACAGATACGCAGTATTTT. Encoded protein: CASSFGRDSTDTQYF.